This T cell receptor beta chain is drawn from a study of beta chain features in type 1 diabetes listed by TCRdb under 2018. A note on the overall study: No differences in mean age, gender distribution, total cell number or subset yield were found between patients and healthy donors. In the study, recently diagnosed type 1 diabetes patients and matched healthy donors were compared on the TCRB repertoires of their sorted circulating CD4+ T cell subsets. Regulatory and stem cell-like memory subsets were isolated from only 8 patients and 8 healthy donors, whereas naive and central memory subsets came from all 30 or so donors. Across all samples, around 100 million sorted cells were examined, and cell number per subset correlated strongly with RNA yield.

Concerning this clone: Its antigen target is currently unknown. No base-level quality is on record; no much larger clone is a single base apart.

From each donor, a single peripheral blood sample of about 120 mL on average was drawn into heparinised tubes. Using a panel that included CD45RO, CCR7, CD25, CD127, CD95 and CD27, naive, central memory, regulatory and stem cell-like memory CD4+ T cells were sorted on a BD FACSAria II. Every sorted population had a purity above 95%. PBMCs were separated immediately by Lymphoprep density gradient centrifugation and were stained directly, without being cultured. Samples were stained and sorted in pairs, with one healthy donor and one patient per experiment, so that batch effects were minimized. Trimmed from V: 5 bases; trimmed from J: 0 bases; junction bases lacking a gene match: 6. From the cysteine up to the phenylalanine, the CDR3 has a length of 15 residues. The DNA shown is the 45-base CDR3, in frame from base 1. CDR1 is given as SGHVS and CDR2 as FQNEAQ, both from the germline V gene. The entire amount of isolated RNA was reverse transcribed using the High Capacity cDNA Reverse Transcription Kit, so the sequenced TCRB transcripts were expressed ones. Naive, central memory and regulatory T cell samples underwent deep immunoSEQ sequencing, averaging about 3.5 million total reads per sample. Sorted cells were lysed in RLT buffer and RNA was extracted with DNase-treated RNeasy Micro or Mini kits, depending on cell number. To prevent cross-contamination, each cell subset was processed individually, whereas patient and healthy donor samples were processed jointly. The immunoSEQ multiplex PCR was used to amplify TCRB sequences from cDNA, yielding 87-bp fragments that span the CDR3 region. Sequencing of the amplicons was performed on the Illumina HiSeq platform. The paper's processing steps were these. PCR bias was computationally corrected using synthetic template baselines, reads within Hamming distance 2 were collapsed, and singletons that could not be merged were discarded. Reads were aligned against IMGT to assign V, D and J genes, CDR3 length and insertions or deletions at six rearrangement sites. Within each subset, clonotype counts were normalized to sorted cell number, and only after that were true diversity and Gini coefficients computed with the tcR R package. The overlap coefficient, calculated on TCRB nucleotide sequences, was used to quantify repertoire sharing. Out-of-frame TCRB sequences from naive cells were analyzed as a proxy for the pre-selection repertoire. TCRdb retrieved this table from immuneACCESS and kept in-frame rearrangements only. Not all clones are present; in checked studies, unresolved V genes account for under half, and no reason is known for the remainder. V and J calls and clone size are given by that table; D and trimming were obtained from the DNA. A total of about 450,000 clones appear in this sample, about 10% of them only once. The top ten clonotypes cover more than 0.045% of the sample.

Here is what the overall study found, with its caveats: Fewer insertions and more nucleotide deletions at VDJ recombination sites were observed in patients with type 1 diabetes, implying thymic rearrangement abnormalities. Naive, central memory and regulatory TCRB repertoires appeared to be more similar among patients than among healthy donors. Shorter templates might be favored by PCR, yet because patient and control samples were amplified and corrected together, any such skew would affect both groups equally. In all four CD4+ subsets, TCRB CDR3 length was moderately but significantly shorter in type 1 diabetes patients. Because cDNA rather than genomic DNA was sequenced, highly expressing activated cells could have been over-represented, although no difference in activation and CD3 levels was found between groups. Because small numbers of individuals were included in the HLA sub-analyses, any influence of HLA type on TCRB rearrangement was left unresolved.

The TCR sequence derives from a woman aged 18-29 years in good health. Sequencing was done on a sample of naive CD4+ T cells from blood. The cell subset or site label corresponds to: true naive CD4+ T cells. This chain joins TRBV7-8 to TRBJ1-1; TRBD1 matches 7 bases in the middle. At the DNA level, the sequence is TGTGCCAGCAGCACTCGGACAGGATTGAACACTGAAGCTTTCTTT. The resulting protein is CASSTRTGLNTEAFF.